The clone carrying this T cell receptor beta chain has only one observation. This record comes from a study of CD8 T cells in Susac syndrome. RNA totalling about 0.45 to 1 ug underwent reverse transcription with random hexamers. The immunoSEQ assay covered 54 Vbeta and 13 Jbeta segments for CDR3. TCRdb re-called the immunoSEQ multiplex PCR reads with MiXCR, one entry per CDR3 protein. The table has fewer than 350,000 distinct CDR3 sequences, about nine tenths seen once. Sequencing targeted TCR beta in blood CD8+ and CD4+ T cells. Treatment-naive patients with stable or active relapsing-remitting disease were the multiple sclerosis controls. The sequenced sample consisted of CD8+ T cells from PBMCs. The clonotype comes from a human donor with multiple sclerosis.

In DNA form, the CDR3 reads TGTGCCAGCAGCTTAGGGGCAGGGGGCTACTACGAGCAGTACTTC. Its protein product is CASSLGAGGYYEQYF. V is TRBV7-2 and J is TRBJ2-7; 8 nucleotides line up with TRBD1. The germline V gene has CDR1 SGHTA and CDR2 FQGNSA. The CDR3 contains 15 residues. Unmatched junction bases numbered 5, after V lost 1 base and J lost 3 bases.